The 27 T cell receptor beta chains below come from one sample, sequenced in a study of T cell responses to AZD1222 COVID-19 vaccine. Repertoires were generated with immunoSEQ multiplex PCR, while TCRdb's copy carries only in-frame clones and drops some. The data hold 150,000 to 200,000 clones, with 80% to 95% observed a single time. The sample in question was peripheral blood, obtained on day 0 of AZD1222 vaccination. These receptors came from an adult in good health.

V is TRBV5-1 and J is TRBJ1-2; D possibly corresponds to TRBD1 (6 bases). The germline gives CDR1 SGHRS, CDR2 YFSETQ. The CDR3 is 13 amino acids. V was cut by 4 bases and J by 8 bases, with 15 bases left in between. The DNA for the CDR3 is TGCGCCAGCAGCCAAGCAGGGGTGGAGGGCTACACCTTC. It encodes CASSQAGVEGYTF.

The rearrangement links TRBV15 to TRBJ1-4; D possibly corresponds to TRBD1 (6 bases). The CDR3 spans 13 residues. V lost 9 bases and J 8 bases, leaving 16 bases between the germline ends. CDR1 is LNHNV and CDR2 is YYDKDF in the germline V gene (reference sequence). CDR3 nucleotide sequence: TGTGCCACTGAGGGGACATTGAGAGAAAAACTGTTTTTT. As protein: CATEGTLREKLFF.

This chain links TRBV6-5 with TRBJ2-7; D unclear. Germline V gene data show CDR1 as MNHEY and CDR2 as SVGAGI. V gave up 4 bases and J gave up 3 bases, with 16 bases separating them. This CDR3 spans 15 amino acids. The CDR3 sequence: CASSLKDGYGYEQYF. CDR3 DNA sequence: TGTGCCAGCAGTTTGAAGGACGGTTATGGCTACGAGCAGTACTTC.

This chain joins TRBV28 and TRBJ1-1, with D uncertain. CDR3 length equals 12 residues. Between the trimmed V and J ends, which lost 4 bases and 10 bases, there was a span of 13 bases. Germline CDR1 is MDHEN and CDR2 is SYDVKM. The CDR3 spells CASSSRHGLAFF. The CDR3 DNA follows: TGTGCCAGCAGTTCACGACACGGGTTAGCTTTCTTT. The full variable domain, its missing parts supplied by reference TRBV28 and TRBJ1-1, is DVKVTQSSRYLVKRTGEKVFLECVQDMDHENMFWYRQDPGLGLRLIYFSYDVKMKEKGDIPEGYSVSREKKERFSLILESASTNQTSMYLCASSSRHGLAFFGQGTRLTVV.

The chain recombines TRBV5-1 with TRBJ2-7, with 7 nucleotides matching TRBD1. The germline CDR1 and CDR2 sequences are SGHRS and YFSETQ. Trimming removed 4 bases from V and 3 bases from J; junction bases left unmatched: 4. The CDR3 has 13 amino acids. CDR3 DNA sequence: TGCGCCAGCAGCCAGGACAGGAACTACGAGCAGTACTTC. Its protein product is CASSQDRNYEQYF.

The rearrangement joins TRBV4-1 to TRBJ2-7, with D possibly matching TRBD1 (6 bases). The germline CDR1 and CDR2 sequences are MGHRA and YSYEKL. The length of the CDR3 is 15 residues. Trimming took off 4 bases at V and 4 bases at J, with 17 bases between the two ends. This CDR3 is CASSLTDRKGYEQYF. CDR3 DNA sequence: TGCGCCAGCAGCCTGACAGACAGGAAGGGATACGAGCAGTACTTC.

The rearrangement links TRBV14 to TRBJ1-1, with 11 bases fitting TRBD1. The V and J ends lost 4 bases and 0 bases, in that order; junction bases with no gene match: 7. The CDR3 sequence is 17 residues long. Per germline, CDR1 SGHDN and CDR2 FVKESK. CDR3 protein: CASSRRTGGYLNTEAFF. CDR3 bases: TGTGCCAGCAGCCGACGGACAGGGGGCTATTTGAACACTGAAGCTTTCTTT. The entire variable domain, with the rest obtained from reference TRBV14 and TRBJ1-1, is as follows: EAGVTQFPSHSVIEKGQTVTLRCDPISGHDNLYWYRRVMGKEIKFLLHFVKESKQDESGMPNNRFLAERTGGTYSTLKVQPAELEDSGVYFCASSRRTGGYLNTEAFFGQGTRLTVV.

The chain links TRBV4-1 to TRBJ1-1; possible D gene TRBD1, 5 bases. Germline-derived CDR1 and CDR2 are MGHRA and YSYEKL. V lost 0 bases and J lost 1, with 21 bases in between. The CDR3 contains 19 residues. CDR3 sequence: CASSQDREQAGIWNTEAFF. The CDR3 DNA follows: TGCGCCAGCAGCCAAGATCGGGAGCAGGCAGGGATTTGGAACACTGAAGCTTTCTTT.

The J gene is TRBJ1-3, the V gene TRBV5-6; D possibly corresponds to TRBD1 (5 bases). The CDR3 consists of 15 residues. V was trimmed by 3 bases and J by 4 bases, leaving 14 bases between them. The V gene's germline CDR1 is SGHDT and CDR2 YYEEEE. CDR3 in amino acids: CASSWAGVSGNTIYF. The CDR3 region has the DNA TGTGCCAGCAGCTGGGCGGGGGTGTCCGGAAACACCATATATTTT.

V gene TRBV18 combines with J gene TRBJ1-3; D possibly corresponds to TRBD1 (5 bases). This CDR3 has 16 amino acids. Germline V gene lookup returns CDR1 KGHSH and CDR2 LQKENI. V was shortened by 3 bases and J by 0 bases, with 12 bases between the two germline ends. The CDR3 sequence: CASSPREGLSGNTIYF. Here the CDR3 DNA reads TGTGCCAGCTCACCCAGGGAGGGCCTCTCTGGAAACACCATATATTTT.

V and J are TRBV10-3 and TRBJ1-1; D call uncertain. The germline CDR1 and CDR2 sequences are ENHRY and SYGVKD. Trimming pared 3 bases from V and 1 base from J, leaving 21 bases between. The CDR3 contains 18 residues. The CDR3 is CAISDGRERVHPNTEAFF. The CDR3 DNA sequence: TGTGCCATCAGTGATGGGAGGGAAAGGGTTCACCCGAACACTGAAGCTTTCTTT.

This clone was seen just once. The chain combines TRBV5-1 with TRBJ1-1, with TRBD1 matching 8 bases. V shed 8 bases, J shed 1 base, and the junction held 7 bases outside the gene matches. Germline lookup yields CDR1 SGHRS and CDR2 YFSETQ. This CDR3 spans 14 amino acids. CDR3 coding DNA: TGCGCCAGTTCTTCCGGGACAGGGAACACTGAAGCTTTCTTT. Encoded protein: CASSSGTGNTEAFF.

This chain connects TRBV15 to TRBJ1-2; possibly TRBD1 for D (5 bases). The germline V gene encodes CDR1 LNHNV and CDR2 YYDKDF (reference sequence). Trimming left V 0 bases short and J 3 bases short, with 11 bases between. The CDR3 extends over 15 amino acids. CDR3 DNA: TGTGCCACCAGCAGAGACGAGGGGTACGACTATGGCTACACCTTC. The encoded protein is CATSRDEGYDYGYTF.

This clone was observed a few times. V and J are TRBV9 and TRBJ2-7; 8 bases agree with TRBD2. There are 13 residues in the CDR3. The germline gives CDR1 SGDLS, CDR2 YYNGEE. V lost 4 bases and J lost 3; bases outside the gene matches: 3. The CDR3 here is CASSSGTSYEQYF. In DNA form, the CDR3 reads TGTGCCAGCAGCTCCGGGACTAGCTACGAGCAGTACTTC.

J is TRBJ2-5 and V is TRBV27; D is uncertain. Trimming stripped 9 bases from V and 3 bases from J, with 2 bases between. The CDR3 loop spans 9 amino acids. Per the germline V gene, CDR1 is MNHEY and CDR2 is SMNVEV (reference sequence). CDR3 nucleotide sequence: TGTGCCAGTAAAGAGACCCAGTACTTC. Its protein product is CASKETQYF.

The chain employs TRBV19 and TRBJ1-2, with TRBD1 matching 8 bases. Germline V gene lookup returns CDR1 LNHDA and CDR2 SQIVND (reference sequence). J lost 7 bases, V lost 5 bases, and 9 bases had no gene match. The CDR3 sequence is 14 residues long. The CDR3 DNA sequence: TGTGCCAGTAGTTCACAGGGGGGAGAACCTGGCTACACCTTC. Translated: CASSSQGGEPGYTF.

For the CDR3, the DNA is TGTGCCAGCAGGGACTTTGGGAGAAACACTGAAGCTTTCTTT. Its protein is CASRDFGRNTEAFF. The chain employs TRBV6-5 and TRBJ1-1; D gene uncertain. Deletions cut 6 bases from V and 2 bases from J, with 13 bases between. Germline CDR1 MNHEY, CDR2 SVGAGI. The CDR3 length is 14 residues.

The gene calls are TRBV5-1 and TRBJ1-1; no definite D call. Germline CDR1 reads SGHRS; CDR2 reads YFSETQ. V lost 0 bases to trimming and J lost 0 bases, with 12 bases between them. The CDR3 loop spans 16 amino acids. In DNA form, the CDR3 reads TGCGCCAGCAGCTTGGAGGGCCACTCCATGAACACTGAAGCTTTCTTT. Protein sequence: CASSLEGHSMNTEAFF.

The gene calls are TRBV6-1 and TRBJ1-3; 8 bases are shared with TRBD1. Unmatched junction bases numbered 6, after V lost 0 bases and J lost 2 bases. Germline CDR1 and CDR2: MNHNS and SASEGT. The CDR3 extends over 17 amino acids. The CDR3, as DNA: TGTGCCAGCAGTGAAGCGTGGGCAGGGGGCACTGGAAACACCATATATTTT. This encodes CASSEAWAGGTGNTIYF.

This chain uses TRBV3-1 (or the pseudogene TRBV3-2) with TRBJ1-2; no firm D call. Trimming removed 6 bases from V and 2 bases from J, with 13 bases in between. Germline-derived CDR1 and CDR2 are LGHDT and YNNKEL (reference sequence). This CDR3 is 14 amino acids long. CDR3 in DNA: TGTGCCAGCAGGATCCTAACAGAGAACTATGGCTACACCTTC. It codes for CASRILTENYGYTF.

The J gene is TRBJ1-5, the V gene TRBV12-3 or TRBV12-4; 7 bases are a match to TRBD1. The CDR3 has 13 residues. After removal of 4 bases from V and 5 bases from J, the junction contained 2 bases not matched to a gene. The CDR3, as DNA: TGTGCCAGCAGTTCCAGGGGGGATCAGCCCCAGCATTTT. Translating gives CASSSRGDQPQHF.

CDR3 sequence reads: CASTRDREGEQYF. The DNA for the CDR3 is TGTGCCAGCACCCGGGACAGGGAGGGCGAGCAGTACTTC. V and J are TRBV11-2 and TRBJ2-7, with 9 bases lining up with TRBD1. V shed 7 bases and J 6 bases; nucleotides not matched to a gene: 7. The CDR3 runs to 13 residues. Germline-derived CDR1 and CDR2 are SGHAT and FQNNGV. Full variable domain (remainder filled in from reference TRBV11-2 and TRBJ2-7): EAGVAQSPRYKIIEKRQSVAFWCNPISGHATLYWYQQILGQGPKLLIQFQNNGVVDDSQLPKDRFSAERLKGVDSTLKIQPAKLEDSAVYLCASTRDREGEQYFGPGTRLTVT.

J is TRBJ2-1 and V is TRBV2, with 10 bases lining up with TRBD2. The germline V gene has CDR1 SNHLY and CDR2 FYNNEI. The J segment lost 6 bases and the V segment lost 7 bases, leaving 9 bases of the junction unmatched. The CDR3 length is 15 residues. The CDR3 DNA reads TGTGCCAGCATGAAGCTAGCGGGAGTCGGCAATGAGCAGTTCTTC. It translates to CASMKLAGVGNEQFF.

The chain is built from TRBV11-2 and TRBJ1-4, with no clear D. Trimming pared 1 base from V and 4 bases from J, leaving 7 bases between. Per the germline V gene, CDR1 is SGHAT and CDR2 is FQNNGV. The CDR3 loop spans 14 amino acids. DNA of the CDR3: TGTGCCAGCAGCTTAGGGGCGGTTAATGAAAAACTGTTTTTT. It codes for CASSLGAVNEKLFF.

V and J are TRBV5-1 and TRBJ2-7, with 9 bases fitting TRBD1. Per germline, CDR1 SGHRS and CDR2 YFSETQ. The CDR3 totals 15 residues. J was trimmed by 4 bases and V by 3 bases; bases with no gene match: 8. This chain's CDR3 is CASSSPGTGIYEQYF. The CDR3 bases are TGCGCCAGCAGCTCCCCCGGGACAGGGATTTACGAGCAGTACTTC.

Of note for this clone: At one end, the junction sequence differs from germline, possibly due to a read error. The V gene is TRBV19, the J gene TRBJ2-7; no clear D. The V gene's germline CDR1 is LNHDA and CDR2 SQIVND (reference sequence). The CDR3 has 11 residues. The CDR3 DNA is TGTGCCAGTAGTGCCTCCCACGAGCAGTACTTC. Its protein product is CASSASHEQYF. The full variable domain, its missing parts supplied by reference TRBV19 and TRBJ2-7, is DGGITQSPKYLFRKEGQNVTLSCEQNLNHDAMYWYRQDPGQGLRLIYYSQIVNDFQKGDIAEGYSVSREKKESFPLTVTSAQKNPTAFYLCASSASHEQYFGPGTRLTVT.

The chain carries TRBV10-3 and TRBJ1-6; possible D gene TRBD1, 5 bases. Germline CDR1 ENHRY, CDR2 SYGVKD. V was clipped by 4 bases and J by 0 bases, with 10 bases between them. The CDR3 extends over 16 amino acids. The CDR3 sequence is CAISGGESSYNSPLHF. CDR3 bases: TGTGCCATCAGTGGGGGGGAGAGCTCCTATAATTCACCCCTCCACTTT.